This T cell receptor (beta chain) is drawn from a study of blood T cell repertoires in COVID-19. Turning to the study itself: PBMCs, B-cell-depleted T cells, or T cells provided the cDNA or gDNA that made up the material.

Under the authors' procedure: Nucleated cell number was recorded as an estimate derived from reference gene primer amplification. Measured with immunoSEQ multiplex PCR; TCRdb has only the in-frame clones, and not every one. V, J and clone size are taken as reported in that table, and D and trimming were inferred from the DNA itself. The profile covers approximately 170,000 clones, with roughly 86% appearing a single time and 2% to 3% taken by the ten largest. Seattle patient enrollment occurred during active infection, with longitudinal follow-up thereafter. This TCR derives from a woman older than 75 with COVID-19, enrolled during active disease. The sample comprised peripheral blood.

This CDR3 reads CATSRAGLAGGYNEQFF. CDR3 DNA sequence: TGTGCCACCAGCAGAGCCGGACTAGCGGGGGGCTACAATGAGCAGTTCTTC. The rearrangement uses TRBV15 and TRBJ2-1; 14 positions match TRBD2. The CDR3 contains 17 residues. The germline gives CDR1 LNHNV, CDR2 YYDKDF (reference sequence). The junction had 2 bases not matched to a gene; V was cut back by 1 base and J by 3 bases.